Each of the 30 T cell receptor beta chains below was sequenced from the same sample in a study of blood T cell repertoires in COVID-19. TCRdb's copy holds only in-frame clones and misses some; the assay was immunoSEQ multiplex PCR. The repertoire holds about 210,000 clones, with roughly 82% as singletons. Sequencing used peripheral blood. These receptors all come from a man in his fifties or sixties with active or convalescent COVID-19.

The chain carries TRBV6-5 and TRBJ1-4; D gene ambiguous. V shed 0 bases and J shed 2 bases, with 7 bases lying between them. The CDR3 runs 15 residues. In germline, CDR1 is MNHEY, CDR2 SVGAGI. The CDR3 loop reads CASSYSYSTNEKLFF. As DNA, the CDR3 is TGTGCCAGCAGTTACTCTTACAGCACTAATGAAAAACTGTTTTTT.

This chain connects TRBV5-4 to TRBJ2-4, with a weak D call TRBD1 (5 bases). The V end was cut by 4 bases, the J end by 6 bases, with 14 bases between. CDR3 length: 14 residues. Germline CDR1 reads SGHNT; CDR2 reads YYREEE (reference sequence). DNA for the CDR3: TGTGCCAGCAGCCCGGACATGTTGGGAAACATTCAGTACTTC. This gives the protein CASSPDMLGNIQYF. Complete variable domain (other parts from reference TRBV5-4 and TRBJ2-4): ETGVTQSPTHLIKTRGQQVTLRCSSQSGHNTVSWYQQALGQGPQFIFQYYREEENGRGNFPPRFSGLQFPNYSSELNVNALELDDSALYLCASSPDMLGNIQYFGAGTRLSVL.

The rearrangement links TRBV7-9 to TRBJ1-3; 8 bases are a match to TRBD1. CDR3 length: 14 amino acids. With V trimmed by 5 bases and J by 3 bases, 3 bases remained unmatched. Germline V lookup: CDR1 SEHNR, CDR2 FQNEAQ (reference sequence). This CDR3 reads CASSPQGVGNTIYF. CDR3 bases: TGTGCCAGCAGCCCACAGGGGGTTGGAAACACCATATATTTT. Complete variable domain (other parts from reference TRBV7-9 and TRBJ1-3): DTGVSQNPRHKITKRGQNVTFRCDPISEHNRLYWYRQTLGQGPEFLTYFQNEAQLEKSRLLSDRFSAERPKGSFSTLEIQRTEQGDSAMYLCASSPQGVGNTIYFGEGSWLTVV.

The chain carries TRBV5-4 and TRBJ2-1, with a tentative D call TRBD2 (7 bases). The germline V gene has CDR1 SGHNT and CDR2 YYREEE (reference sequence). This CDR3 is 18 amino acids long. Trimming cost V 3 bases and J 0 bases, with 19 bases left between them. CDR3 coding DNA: TGTGCCAGCAGCTCGCCGGGGGGCGGATCCGGCTCCTACAATGAGCAGTTCTTC. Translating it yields CASSSPGGGSGSYNEQFF.

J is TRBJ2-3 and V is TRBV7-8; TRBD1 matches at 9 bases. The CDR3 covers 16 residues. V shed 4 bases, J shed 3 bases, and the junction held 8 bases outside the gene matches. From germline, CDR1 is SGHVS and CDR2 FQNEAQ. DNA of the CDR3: TGTGCCAGCAGCTGGTCCGGGACAGGGCAGACAGATACGCAGTATTTT. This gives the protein CASSWSGTGQTDTQYF.

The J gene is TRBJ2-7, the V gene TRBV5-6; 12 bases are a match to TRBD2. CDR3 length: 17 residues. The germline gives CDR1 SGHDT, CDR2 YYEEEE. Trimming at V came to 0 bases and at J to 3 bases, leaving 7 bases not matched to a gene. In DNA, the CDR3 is TGTGCCAGCAGCTTGGCCCTTCTAGCGGGAGGGGGCTACGAGCAGTACTTC. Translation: CASSLALLAGGGYEQYF.

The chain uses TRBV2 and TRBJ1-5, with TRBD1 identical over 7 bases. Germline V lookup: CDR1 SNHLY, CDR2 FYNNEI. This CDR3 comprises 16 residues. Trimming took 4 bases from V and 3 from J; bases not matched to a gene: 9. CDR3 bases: TGTGCCAGCAGTGGACGCCAGGGGGTTTACAATCAGCCCCAGCATTTT. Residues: CASSGRQGVYNQPQHF. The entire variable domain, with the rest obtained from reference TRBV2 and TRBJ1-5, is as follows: EPEVTQTPSHQVTQMGQEVILRCVPISNHLYFYWYRQILGQKVEFLVSFYNNEISEKSEIFDDQFSVERPDGSNFTLKIRSTKLEDSAMYFCASSGRQGVYNQPQHFGDGTRLSIL.

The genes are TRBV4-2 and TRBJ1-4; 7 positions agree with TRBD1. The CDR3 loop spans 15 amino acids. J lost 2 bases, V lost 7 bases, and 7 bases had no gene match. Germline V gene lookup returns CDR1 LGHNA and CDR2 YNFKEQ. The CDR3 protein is CASKKPQGTNEKLFF. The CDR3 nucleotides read TGTGCCAGCAAAAAACCACAGGGGACTAATGAAAAACTGTTTTTT.

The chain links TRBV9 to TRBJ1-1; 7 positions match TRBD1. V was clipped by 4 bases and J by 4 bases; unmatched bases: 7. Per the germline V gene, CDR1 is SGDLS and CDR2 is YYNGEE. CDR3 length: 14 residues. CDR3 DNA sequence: TGTGCCAGCAGCAAACAGGGGATCGGCACTGAAGCTTTCTTT. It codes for CASSKQGIGTEAFF.

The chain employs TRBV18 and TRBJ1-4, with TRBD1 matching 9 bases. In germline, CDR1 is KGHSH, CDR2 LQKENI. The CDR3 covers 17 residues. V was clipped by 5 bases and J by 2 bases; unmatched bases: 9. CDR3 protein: CASSVPGQGWTNEKLFF. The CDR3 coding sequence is TGTGCCAGCTCAGTCCCGGGACAGGGCTGGACTAATGAAAAACTGTTTTTT.

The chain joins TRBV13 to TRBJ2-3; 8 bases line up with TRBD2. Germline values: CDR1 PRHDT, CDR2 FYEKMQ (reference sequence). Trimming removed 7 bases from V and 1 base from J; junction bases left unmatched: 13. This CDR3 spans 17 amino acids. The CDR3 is CASTYSSGSGGTDTQYF. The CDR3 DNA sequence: TGTGCCAGCACCTACTCAAGCGGGAGTGGTGGCACAGATACGCAGTATTTT.

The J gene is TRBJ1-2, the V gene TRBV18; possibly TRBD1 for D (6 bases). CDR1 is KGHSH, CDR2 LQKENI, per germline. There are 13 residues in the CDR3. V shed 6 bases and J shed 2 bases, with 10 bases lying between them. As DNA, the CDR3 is TGTGCCAGCTCTCCCCAGGGGAACTATGGCTACACCTTC. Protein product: CASSPQGNYGYTF.

The DNA of the CDR3 is TGTGCCAGCAGCCGCGACAGGGTCAACTACAATGAGCAGTTCTTC. Translated: CASSRDRVNYNEQFF. The chain couples TRBV6-5 to TRBJ2-1; 7 bases line up with TRBD1. The CDR3 contains 15 residues. Germline V gene lookup returns CDR1 MNHEY and CDR2 SVGAGI. The V segment lost 6 bases and the J segment 3 bases; nucleotides outside the gene matches: 8.

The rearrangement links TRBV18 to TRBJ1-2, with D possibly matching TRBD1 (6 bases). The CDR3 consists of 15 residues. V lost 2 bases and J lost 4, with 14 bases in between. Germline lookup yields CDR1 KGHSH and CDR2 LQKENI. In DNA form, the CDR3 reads TGTGCCAGCTCACCAATACAGGGTGAAAGCTATGGCTACACCTTC. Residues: CASSPIQGESYGYTF.

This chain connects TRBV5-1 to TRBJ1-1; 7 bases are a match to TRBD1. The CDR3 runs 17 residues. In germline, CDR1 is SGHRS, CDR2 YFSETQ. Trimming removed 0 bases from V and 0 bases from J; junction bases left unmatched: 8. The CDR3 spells CASSLAPRQGLNTEAFF. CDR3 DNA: TGCGCCAGCAGCTTGGCCCCCCGACAGGGCCTGAACACTGAAGCTTTCTTT.

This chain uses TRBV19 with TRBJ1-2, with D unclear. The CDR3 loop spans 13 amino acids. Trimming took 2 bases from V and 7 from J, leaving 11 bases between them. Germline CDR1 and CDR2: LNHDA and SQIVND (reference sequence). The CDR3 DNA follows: TGTGCCAGTAGTATAAAGGGAGTCGGTGGCTACACCTTC. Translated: CASSIKGVGGYTF.

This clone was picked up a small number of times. Written as DNA, the CDR3 is TGTGCCAGCAGCTCTCGGAGACAGGGGGCCAACACTGAAGCTTTCTTT. Its translation is CASSSRRQGANTEAFF. The chain has TRBV2 and TRBJ1-1; 10 bases are shared with TRBD1. Germline V CDR1 and CDR2: SNHLY, FYNNEI. This CDR3 region has 16 residues. The J segment lost 2 bases and the V segment lost 6 bases, leaving 9 bases of the junction unmatched.

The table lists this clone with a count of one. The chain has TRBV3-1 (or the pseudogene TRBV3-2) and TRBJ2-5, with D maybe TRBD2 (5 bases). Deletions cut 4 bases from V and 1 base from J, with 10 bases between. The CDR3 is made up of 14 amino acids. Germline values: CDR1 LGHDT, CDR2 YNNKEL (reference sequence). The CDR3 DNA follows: TGTGCCAGCAGCCCCCGAGGGCTCCAAGAGACCCAGTACTTC. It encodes CASSPRGLQETQYF.

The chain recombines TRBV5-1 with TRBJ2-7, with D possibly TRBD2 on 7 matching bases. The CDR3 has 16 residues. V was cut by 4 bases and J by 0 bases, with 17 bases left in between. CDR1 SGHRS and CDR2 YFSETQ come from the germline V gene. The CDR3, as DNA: TGCGCCAGCAGCGTTGCGGGGGCGGGGGTCTCCTACGAGCAGTACTTC. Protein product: CASSVAGAGVSYEQYF.

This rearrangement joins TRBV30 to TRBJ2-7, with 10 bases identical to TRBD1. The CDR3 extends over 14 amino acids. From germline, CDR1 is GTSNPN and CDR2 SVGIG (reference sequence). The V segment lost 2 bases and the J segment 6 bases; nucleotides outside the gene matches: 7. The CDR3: CAWSSDRGKSEQYF. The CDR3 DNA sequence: TGTGCCTGGAGTTCGGACAGGGGGAAAAGCGAGCAGTACTTC.

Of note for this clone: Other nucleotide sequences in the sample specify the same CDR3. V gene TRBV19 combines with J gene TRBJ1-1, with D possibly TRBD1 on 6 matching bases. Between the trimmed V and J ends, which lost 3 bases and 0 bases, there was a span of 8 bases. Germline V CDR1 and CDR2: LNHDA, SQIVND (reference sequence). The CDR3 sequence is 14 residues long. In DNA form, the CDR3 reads TGTGCCAGTAGTATTCAGGGGATGAACACTGAAGCTTTCTTT. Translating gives CASSIQGMNTEAFF.

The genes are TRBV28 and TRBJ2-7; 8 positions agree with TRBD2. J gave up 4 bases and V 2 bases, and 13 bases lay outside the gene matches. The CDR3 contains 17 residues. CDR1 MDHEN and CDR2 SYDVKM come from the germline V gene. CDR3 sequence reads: CASSLAHGSGRKYEQYF. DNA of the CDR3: TGTGCCAGCAGTTTAGCCCACGGGAGCGGGAGAAAATACGAGCAGTACTTC.

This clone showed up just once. CDR3 protein: CASSPGTEGAFF. The DNA of the CDR3 is TGTGCCAGCAGTCCCGGGACAGAGGGAGCTTTCTTT. This chain connects TRBV28 to TRBJ1-1; 7 positions agree with TRBD1. With 5 bases clipped from V and 10 bases from J, the junction kept 7 bases outside the gene matches. CDR1 and CDR2 from the germline V gene are MDHEN and SYDVKM. This CDR3 spans 12 amino acids.

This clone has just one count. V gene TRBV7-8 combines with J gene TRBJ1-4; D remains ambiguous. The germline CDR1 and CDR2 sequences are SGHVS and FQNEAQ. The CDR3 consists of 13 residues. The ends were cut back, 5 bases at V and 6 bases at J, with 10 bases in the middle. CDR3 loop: CASSRSRDEKLFF. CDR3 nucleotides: TGTGCCAGCAGCCGCTCGAGGGATGAAAAACTGTTTTTT.

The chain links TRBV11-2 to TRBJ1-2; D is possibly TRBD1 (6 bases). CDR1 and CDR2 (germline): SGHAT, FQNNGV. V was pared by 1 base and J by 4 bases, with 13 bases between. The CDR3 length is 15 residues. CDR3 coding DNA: TGTGCCAGCAGCTTAGCAGGGGCGTCTCTCTATGGCTACACCTTC. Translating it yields CASSLAGASLYGYTF.

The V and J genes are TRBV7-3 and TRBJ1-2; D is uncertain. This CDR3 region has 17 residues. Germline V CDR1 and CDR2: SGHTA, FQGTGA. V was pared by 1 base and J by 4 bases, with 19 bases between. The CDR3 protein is CASSLNPLSREAYGYTF. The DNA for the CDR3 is TGTGCCAGCAGCTTAAATCCCCTTTCTAGGGAGGCCTATGGCTACACCTTC.

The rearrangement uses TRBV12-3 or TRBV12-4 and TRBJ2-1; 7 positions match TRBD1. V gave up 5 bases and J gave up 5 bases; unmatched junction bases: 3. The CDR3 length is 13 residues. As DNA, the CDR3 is TGTGCCAGCAGTGATGGGACAGACAATGAGCAGTTCTTC. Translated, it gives CASSDGTDNEQFF.

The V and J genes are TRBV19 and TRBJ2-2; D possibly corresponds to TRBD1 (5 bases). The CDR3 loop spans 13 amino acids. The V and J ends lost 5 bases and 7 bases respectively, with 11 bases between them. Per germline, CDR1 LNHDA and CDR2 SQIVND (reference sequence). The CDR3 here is CASSPGFHGELFF. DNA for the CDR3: TGTGCCAGTAGTCCAGGGTTTCACGGGGAGCTGTTTTTT.

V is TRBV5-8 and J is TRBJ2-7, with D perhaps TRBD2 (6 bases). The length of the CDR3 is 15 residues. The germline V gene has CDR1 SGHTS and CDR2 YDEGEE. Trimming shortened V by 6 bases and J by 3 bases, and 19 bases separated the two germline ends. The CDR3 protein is CASTFRGGSIYEQYV. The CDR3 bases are TGTGCCAGCACCTTCCGTGGGGGGAGTATCTACGAGCAGTACGTC.

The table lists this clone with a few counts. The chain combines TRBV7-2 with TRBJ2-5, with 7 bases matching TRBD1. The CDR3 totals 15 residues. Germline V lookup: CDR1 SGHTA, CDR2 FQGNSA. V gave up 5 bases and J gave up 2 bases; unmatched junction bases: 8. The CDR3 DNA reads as TGTGCCAGCAGCACCCGGACAGGACCGCAAGAGACCCAGTACTTC. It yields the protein CASSTRTGPQETQYF.